This T cell receptor beta chain comes out of a study of blood T cells in healthy people across ages. This CDR3 region has 15 residues. Trimming pared 4 bases from V and 8 bases from J, leaving 15 bases between. Per germline, CDR1 LGHNA and CDR2 YNFKEQ. A second PCR of roughly 6 to 12 cycles used a sample-barcoded 5' primer and a J-beta primer mix. TCRdb independently ran MiXCR on the 5' RACE reads; one entry per CDR3 protein. Of around 1,900,000 distinct CDR3 sequences listed, roughly two fifths are singletons. Study results and limitations: Donor CMV infection status was unknown, possibly confounding age-related changes in expanded clonotypes. Calculation of diversity from one million T cells yielded estimates considered to be underestimates. Higher diversity, along with more naive CD4+ cells, distinguished long-lived donors from aged donors.

Per sample, at least 5 micrograms of total RNA were extracted. This clonotype was counted a few times. What it binds is unknown. Sequenced: blood. The chain couples TRBV4-2 to TRBJ1-6; possibly TRBD1 for D (5 bases). This clonotype originated in a human donor in good health. CDR3 sequence (DNA): TGTGCCAGCAGCCTAGCTGGGACGGGAGATTCACCCCTCCACTTT. Translating gives CASSLAGTGDSPLHF.